The clone carrying this T cell receptor beta chain has a handful of counts. Its antigen is undetermined. This sample is drawn from a study of T cell clones after liver transplantation. Study-level background: Apart from three HCV-positive recipients, transplants were for non-autoimmune, non-viral reasons. Without induction therapy, subjects received standard immunosuppression until 12-24 months post-transplant. Study-level results: Migration into the graft, not deletion, may explain lost graft donor-reactive T cells.

Assay used: immunoSEQ multiplex PCR; TCRdb lists only in-frame clones, some missing. The table lists 50,000 or so clones, approximately 71% of them singletons, with 7.5% to 10% in the top ten. Trimming cost V 1 base and J 6 bases, with 13 bases left between them. This CDR3 contains 14 residues. Germline assignment: CDR1 SGHAT and CDR2 FQNNGV. This receptor was identified in a human patient who received a liver transplant. The graft donor may be the source of some T cells. The sample here was CD4+ T cells from blood, taken more than 52 months after liver transplant. V and J are TRBV11-2 and TRBJ2-7, with D perhaps being TRBD1 or TRBD2 (5 bases each). The CDR3 DNA sequence: TGTGCCAGCAGCTTAGTGGGGGTAACCTCCGAGCAGTACTTC. It specifies CASSLVGVTSEQYF.